This T cell receptor (beta chain) is from a study of blood T cell repertoires in COVID-19. Original data processing: Estimates of nucleated cell counts were drawn from the amplification of reference gene primers. Method: immunoSEQ multiplex PCR; TCRdb's copy keeps in-frame clones and lacks some. V and J calls and clone size are those listed in that table; D and trimming were worked out from the DNA. The sample shows more than 85,000 clones, 70% to 90% of them seen only once. Seattle participants joined during active infection and were tracked over time. The CDR3 has 13 residues. CDR1 and CDR2 (germline): SGHRS, YFSETQ. The V end was cut by 2 bases, the J end by 8 bases, with 11 bases between.

This TCR came from a man aged 50 or older with COVID-19, enrolled during active disease. The chain recombines TRBV5-1 with TRBJ2-1; the D gene is possibly TRBD1 (5 bases). The sample comprised peripheral blood. CDR3 coding DNA: TGCGCCAGCAGCTTAGACAGCCGATATGAGCAGTTCTTC. This codes for CASSLDSRYEQFF.